This is a list of T cell receptor beta chains from one sample in a study of monozygotic twins with inflammatory bowel disease. TCRdb reanalyzed the 5' RACE reads and collapses them to one entry per CDR3 protein, without DNA. The listing contains fewer than 400,000 distinct CDR3 sequences. The material sequenced was blood. The source is a human donor with ulcerative colitis or Crohn's disease, or a healthy co-twin of an affected twin (not recorded which). The CDR3 runs from the conserved cysteine through the conserved F or W.

V gene: TRBV25-1; J gene: TRBJ1-2; CDR3 protein: CASSEPGGGYTF
V gene: TRBV12-3/TRBV12-4; J gene: TRBJ2-3; CDR3 protein: CASSYMRDTQYF
V gene: TRBV7-2; J gene: TRBJ2-5; CDR3 protein: CASSFNHGETQYF
V gene: TRBV6-1; J gene: TRBJ2-3; CDR3 protein: CATKRGGSGTDTQYF
V gene: TRBV3-1; J gene: TRBJ2-5; CDR3 protein: CASSQDRSTRTQYF
V gene: TRBV14; J gene: TRBJ1-2; CDR3 protein: CASSQGVWDRAYYGYTF
V gene: TRBV29-1; J gene: TRBJ1-2; CDR3 protein: CSVGQGDYGYTF
V gene: TRBV12-3/TRBV12-4; J gene: TRBJ2-1; CDR3 protein: CASSLIGKGYNEQFF
V gene: TRBV12-3/TRBV12-4; J gene: TRBJ2-1; CDR3 protein: CASTPGDFSGSYNEQFF
V gene: TRBV6-1; J gene: TRBJ1-5; CDR3 protein: CASRTGGGSNQPQHF
V gene: TRBV3-1; J gene: TRBJ2-7; CDR3 protein: CASSHGTSGSLGEQYF
V gene: TRBV7-2; J gene: TRBJ2-7; CDR3 protein: CASRPGTAAYEQYF
V gene: TRBV5-6; J gene: TRBJ2-3; CDR3 protein: CASSLQDPDTQYF
V gene: TRBV7-9; J gene: TRBJ2-2; CDR3 protein: CASSLPGELFF
V gene: TRBV4-3; J gene: TRBJ2-2; CDR3 protein: CASSQERLVVGELFF
V gene: TRBV9; J gene: TRBJ2-1; CDR3 protein: CASSVEQSHNEQFF
V gene: TRBV6-2/TRBV6-3; J gene: TRBJ2-7; CDR3 protein: CASSYDRDLGYEQYF
V gene: TRBV5-1; J gene: TRBJ2-5; CDR3 protein: CASSSGPGLAGGPGETQYF
V gene: TRBV20-1; J gene: TRBJ2-3; CDR3 protein: CSARDSRGLSDTQYF
V gene: TRBV20-1; J gene: TRBJ2-3; CDR3 protein: CSVKVPGTGTDTQYF
V gene: TRBV7-9; J gene: TRBJ2-5; CDR3 protein: CASSSAATGRLATQYF
V gene: TRBV19; J gene: TRBJ2-7; CDR3 protein: CATWTGSGEQYF
V gene: TRBV29-1; J gene: TRBJ2-2; CDR3 protein: CSVAGGYAGELFF
V gene: TRBV2; J gene: TRBJ2-1; CDR3 protein: CARATGGRDEQFF
V gene: TRBV7-9; J gene: TRBJ2-7; CDR3 protein: CASSQDSGRSYEQYF
V gene: TRBV30; J gene: TRBJ2-1; CDR3 protein: CAWSVTSGGYNEQFF
V gene: TRBV21-1; J gene: TRBJ2-7; CDR3 protein: CASSIRQGPCYEQYF
V gene: TRBV20-1; J gene: TRBJ2-7; CDR3 protein: CSAREPSGSYEQYF
V gene: TRBV2; J gene: TRBJ2-7; CDR3 protein: CASSGNTLYEQYF
V gene: TRBV28; J gene: TRBJ2-7; CDR3 protein: CASSPPEASRERSSYEQYF
V gene: TRBV6-2/TRBV6-3; J gene: TRBJ1-2; CDR3 protein: CASSYPDRTYGYTF
V gene: TRBV20-1; J gene: TRBJ2-3; CDR3 protein: CSAPLTSGRARTDTQYF
V gene: TRBV12-3/TRBV12-4; J gene: TRBJ1-5; CDR3 protein: CASSSQVAQPQHF
V gene: TRBV6-2/TRBV6-3; J gene: TRBJ2-1; CDR3 protein: CASSYSPLVLEQGGRNEQFF
V gene: TRBV30; J gene: TRBJ2-7; CDR3 protein: CAWSLAWGSEQYF
V gene: TRBV12-3/TRBV12-4; J gene: TRBJ2-4; CDR3 protein: CASSIRHVKNIQYF
V gene: TRBV28; J gene: TRBJ1-2; CDR3 protein: CAIPDSGTGADNYGYTF
V gene: TRBV9; J gene: TRBJ2-5; CDR3 protein: CASSPLAGTQETQYF
V gene: TRBV20-1; J gene: TRBJ1-5; CDR3 protein: CSARTGGNSNQPQRF
V gene: TRBV6-2/TRBV6-3; J gene: TRBJ2-1; CDR3 protein: CASSYATGGYYNEQFF
V gene: TRBV7-2; J gene: TRBJ1-6; CDR3 protein: CATKAGSSNSPLHF
V gene: TRBV20-1; J gene: TRBJ2-3; CDR3 protein: CSARVDNTDTQYF
V gene: TRBV7-2; J gene: TRBJ2-2; CDR3 protein: CASSRTRTKNTGELFF
V gene: TRBV6-1; J gene: TRBJ2-1; CDR3 protein: CASSELAGVIDEQFF
V gene: TRBV5-5; J gene: TRBJ1-5; CDR3 protein: CASSRGEGWNQPQHF
V gene: TRBV10-3; J gene: TRBJ2-1; CDR3 protein: CAISSTGMGEQFF
V gene: TRBV4-3; J gene: TRBJ2-2; CDR3 protein: CASSQFGSGRDTGELFF
V gene: TRBV12-3/TRBV12-4; J gene: TRBJ2-1; CDR3 protein: CASSNGRTSRSRSYNEQFF
V gene: TRBV12-3/TRBV12-4; J gene: TRBJ2-1; CDR3 protein: CASNQGLWNEQFF
V gene: TRBV5-1; J gene: TRBJ2-1; CDR3 protein: CASSFWGSGSTYNEQFF
V gene: TRBV11-2; J gene: TRBJ2-1; CDR3 protein: CASSLAYGTSGANEQFF
V gene: TRBV30; J gene: TRBJ2-3; CDR3 protein: CAWSPPPVRHVGTDTQYF
V gene: TRBV10-3; J gene: TRBJ1-6; CDR3 protein: CAIRTGPVSPLHF
V gene: TRBV12-3/TRBV12-4; J gene: TRBJ1-1; CDR3 protein: CASGIGGRGTEAFF
V gene: TRBV4-3; J gene: TRBJ2-1; CDR3 protein: CASSQEAQVADEQFF
V gene: TRBV27; J gene: TRBJ2-3; CDR3 protein: CASSPLSRAGNTQYF
V gene: TRBV24-1; J gene: TRBJ2-1; CDR3 protein: CATSEALGRGYNEQFF
V gene: TRBV7-2; J gene: TRBJ2-1; CDR3 protein: CASRPDRGRNEQFF
V gene: TRBV12-3/TRBV12-4; J gene: TRBJ1-2; CDR3 protein: CASSFRTGGGYTF
V gene: TRBV18; J gene: TRBJ1-1; CDR3 protein: CASSPAGPNTEAFF